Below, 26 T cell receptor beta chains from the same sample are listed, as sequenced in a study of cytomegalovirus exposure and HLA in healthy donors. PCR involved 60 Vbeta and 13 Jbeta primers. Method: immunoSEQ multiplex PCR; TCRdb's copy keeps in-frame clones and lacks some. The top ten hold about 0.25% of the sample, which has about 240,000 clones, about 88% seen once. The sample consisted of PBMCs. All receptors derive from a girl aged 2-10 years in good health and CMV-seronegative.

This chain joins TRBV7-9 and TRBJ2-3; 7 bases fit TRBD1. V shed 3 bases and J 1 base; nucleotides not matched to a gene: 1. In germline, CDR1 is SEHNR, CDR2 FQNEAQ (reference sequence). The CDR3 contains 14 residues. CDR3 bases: TGTGCCAGCAGCTTGGGACAGCGCACAGATACGCAGTATTTT. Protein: CASSLGQRTDTQYF.

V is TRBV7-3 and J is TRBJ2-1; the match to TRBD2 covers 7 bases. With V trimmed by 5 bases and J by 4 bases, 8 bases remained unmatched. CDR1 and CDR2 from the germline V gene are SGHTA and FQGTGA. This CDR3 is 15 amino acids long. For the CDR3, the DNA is TGTGCCAGCAGCCCCGGGGCTAGCGGATACAATGAGCAGTTCTTC. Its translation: CASSPGASGYNEQFF.

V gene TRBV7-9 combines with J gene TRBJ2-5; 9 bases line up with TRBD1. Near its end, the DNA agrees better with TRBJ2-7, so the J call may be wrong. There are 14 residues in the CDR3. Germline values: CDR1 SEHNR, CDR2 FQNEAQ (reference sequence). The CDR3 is CASSSGTGIYEQYF. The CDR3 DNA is TGTGCCAGCAGCTCTGGGACAGGGATCTACGAGCAGTACTTC.

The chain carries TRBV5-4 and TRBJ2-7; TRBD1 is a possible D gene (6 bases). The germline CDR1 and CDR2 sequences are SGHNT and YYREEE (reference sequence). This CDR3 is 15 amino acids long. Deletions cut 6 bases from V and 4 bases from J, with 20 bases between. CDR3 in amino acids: CASTIRGGGTYEQYF. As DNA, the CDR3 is TGTGCCAGCACAATACGAGGGGGTGGGACGTACGAGCAGTACTTC.

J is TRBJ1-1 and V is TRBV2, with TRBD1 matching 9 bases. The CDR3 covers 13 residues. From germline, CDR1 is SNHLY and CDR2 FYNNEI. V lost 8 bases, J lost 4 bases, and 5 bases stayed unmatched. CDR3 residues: CASLQGAITEAFF. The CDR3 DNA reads TGTGCCAGCCTACAGGGGGCTATCACTGAAGCTTTCTTT.

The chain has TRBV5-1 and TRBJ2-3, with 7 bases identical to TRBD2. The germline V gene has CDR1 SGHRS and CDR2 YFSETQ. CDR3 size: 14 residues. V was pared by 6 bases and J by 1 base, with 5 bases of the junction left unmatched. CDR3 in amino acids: CASTGGGGTDTQYF. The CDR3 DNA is TGCGCCAGCACTGGCGGGGGAGGCACAGATACGCAGTATTTT. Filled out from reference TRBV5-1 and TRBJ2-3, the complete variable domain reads KAGVTQTPRYLIKTRGQQVTLSCSPISGHRSVSWYQQTPGQGLQFLFEYFSETQRNKGNFPGRFSGRQFSNSRSEMNVSTLELGDSALYLCASTGGGGTDTQYFGPGTRLTVL.

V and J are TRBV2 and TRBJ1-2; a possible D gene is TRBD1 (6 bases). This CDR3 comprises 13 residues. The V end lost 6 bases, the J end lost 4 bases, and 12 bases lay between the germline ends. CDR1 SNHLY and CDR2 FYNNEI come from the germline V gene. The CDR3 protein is CASSPQGSYGYTF. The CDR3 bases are TGTGCCAGCAGCCCCCAGGGGAGCTATGGCTACACCTTC.

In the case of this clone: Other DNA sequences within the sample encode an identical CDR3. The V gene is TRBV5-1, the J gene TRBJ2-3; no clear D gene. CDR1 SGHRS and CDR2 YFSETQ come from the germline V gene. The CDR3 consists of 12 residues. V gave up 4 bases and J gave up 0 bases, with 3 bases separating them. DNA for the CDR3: TGCGCCAGCAGCCCAAGCACAGATACGCAGTATTTT. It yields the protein CASSPSTDTQYF.

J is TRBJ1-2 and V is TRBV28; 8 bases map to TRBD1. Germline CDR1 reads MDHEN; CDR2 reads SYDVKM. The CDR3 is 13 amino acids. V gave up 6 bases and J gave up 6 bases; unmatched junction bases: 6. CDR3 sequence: CASRVDRAHGYTF. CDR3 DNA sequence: TGTGCCAGCAGGGTGGACAGGGCCCATGGCTACACCTTC.

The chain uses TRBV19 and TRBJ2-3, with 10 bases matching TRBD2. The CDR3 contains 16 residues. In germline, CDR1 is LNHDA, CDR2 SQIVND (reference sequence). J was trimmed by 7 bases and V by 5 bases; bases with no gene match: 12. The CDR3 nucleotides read TGTGCCAGTAGTTTTCCGGCTAGCGGGGGTACGAATACGCAGTATTTT. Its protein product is CASSFPASGGTNTQYF.

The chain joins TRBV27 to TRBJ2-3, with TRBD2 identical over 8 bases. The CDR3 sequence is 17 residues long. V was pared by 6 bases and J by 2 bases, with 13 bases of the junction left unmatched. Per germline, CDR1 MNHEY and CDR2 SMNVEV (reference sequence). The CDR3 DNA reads TGTGCCAGCAGATTAGTGGGACTAGAAGTTTCCACAGATACGCAGTATTTT. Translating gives CASRLVGLEVSTDTQYF.

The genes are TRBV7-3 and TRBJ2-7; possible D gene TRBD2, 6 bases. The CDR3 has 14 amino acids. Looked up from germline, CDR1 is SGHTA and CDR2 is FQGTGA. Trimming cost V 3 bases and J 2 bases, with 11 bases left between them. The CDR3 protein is CASSFGGTAYEQYF. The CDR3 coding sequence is TGTGCCAGCAGCTTTGGAGGGACTGCCTACGAGCAGTACTTC.

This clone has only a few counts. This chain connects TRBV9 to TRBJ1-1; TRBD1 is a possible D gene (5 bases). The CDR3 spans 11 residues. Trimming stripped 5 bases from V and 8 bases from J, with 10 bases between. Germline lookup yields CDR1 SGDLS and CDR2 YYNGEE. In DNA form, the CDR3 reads TGTGCCAGCAGGGGGGAGGCGGAAGCTTTCTTT. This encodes CASRGEAEAFF.

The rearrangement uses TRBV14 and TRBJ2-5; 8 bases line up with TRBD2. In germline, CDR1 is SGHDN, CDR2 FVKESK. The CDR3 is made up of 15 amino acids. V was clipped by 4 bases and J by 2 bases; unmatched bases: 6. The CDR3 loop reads CASSPLAGLQETQYF. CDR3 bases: TGTGCCAGCAGCCCATTAGCGGGGCTGCAAGAGACCCAGTACTTC. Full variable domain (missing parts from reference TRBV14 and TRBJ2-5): EAGVTQFPSHSVIEKGQTVTLRCDPISGHDNLYWYRRVMGKEIKFLLHFVKESKQDESGMPNNRFLAERTGGTYSTLKVQPAELEDSGVYFCASSPLAGLQETQYFGPGTRLLVL.

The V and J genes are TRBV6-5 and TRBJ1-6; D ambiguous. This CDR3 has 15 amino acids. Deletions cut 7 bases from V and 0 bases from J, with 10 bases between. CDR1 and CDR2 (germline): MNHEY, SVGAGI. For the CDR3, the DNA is TGTGCCAGCACCGTCCGGTACTCCTATAATTCACCCCTCCACTTT. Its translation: CASTVRYSYNSPLHF.

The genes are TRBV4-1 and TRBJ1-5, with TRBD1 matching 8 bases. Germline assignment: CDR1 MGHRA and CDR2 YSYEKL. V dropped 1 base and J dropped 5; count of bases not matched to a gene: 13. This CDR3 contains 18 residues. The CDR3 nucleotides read TGCGCCAGCAGCCAAGTGACGTTCAGGGGGCAGAGGGATCAGCCCCAGCATTTT. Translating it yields CASSQVTFRGQRDQPQHF.

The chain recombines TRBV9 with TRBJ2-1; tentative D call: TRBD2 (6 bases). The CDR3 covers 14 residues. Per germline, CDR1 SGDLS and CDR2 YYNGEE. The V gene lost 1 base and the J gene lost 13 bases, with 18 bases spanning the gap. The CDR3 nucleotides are TGTGCCAGCAGCGTAAGCACTAGCCCTTTTTTCCAGTTCTTC. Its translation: CASSVSTSPFFQFF.

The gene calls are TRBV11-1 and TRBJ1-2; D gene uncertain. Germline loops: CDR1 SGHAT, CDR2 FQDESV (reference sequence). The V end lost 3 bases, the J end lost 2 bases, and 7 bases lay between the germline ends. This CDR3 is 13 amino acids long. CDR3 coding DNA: TGTGCCAGCAGCTTTGGCGGGAACTATGGCTACACCTTC. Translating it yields CASSFGGNYGYTF.

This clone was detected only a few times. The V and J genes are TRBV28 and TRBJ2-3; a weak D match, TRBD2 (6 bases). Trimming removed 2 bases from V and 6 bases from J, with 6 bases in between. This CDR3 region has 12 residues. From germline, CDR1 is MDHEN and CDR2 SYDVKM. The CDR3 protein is CASSLGGDTQYF. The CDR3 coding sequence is TGTGCCAGCAGTTTAGGGGGGGATACGCAGTATTTT.

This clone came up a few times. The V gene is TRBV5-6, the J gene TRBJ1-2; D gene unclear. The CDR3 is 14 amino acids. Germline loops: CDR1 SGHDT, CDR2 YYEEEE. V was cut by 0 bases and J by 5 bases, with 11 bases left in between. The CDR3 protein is CASSLGRNLYGYTF. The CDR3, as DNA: TGTGCCAGCAGCTTGGGGAGAAATTTGTATGGCTACACCTTC.

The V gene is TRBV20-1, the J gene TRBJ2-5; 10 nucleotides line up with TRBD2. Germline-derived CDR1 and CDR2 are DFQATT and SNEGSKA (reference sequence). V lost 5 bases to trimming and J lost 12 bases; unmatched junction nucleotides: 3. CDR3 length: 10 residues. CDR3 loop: CSAQREGEYF. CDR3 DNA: TGCAGTGCTCAGCGGGAGGGGGAGTACTTC.

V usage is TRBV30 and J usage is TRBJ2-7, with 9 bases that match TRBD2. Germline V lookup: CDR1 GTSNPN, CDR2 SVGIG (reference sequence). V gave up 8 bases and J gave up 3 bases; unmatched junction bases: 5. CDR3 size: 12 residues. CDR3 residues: CAMNSGSYEQYF. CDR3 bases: TGTGCCATGAATAGCGGGAGCTACGAGCAGTACTTC.

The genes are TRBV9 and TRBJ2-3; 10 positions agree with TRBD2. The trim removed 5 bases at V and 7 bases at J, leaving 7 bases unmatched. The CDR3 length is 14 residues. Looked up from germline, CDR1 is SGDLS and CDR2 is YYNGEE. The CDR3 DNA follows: TGTGCCAGCAGTGGTAGCGGGGGGCCTTATACGCAGTATTTT. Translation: CASSGSGGPYTQYF.

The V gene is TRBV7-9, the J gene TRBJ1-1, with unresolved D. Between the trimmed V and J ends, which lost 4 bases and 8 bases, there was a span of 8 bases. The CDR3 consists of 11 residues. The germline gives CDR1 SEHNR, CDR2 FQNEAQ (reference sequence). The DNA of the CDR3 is TGTGCCAGCAGCTACGGGAGGGAAGCTTTCTTT. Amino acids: CASSYGREAFF. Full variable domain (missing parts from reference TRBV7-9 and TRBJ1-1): DTGVSQNPRHKITKRGQNVTFRCDPISEHNRLYWYRQTLGQGPEFLTYFQNEAQLEKSRLLSDRFSAERPKGSFSTLEIQRTEQGDSAMYLCASSYGREAFFGQGTRLTVV.

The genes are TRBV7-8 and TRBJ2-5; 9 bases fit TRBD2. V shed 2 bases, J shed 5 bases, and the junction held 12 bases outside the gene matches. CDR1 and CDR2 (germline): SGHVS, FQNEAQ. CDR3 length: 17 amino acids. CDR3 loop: CASSLYRASGKAETQYF. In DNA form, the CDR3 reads TGTGCCAGCAGCTTATACAGGGCTAGCGGGAAGGCTGAGACCCAGTACTTC.

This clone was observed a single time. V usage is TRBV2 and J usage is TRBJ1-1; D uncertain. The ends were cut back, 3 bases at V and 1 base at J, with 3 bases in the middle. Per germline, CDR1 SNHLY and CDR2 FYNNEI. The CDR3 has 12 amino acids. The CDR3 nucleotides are TGTGCCAGCAGTGACTCGAACACTGAAGCTTTCTTT. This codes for CASSDSNTEAFF.